The 23 T cell receptor beta chains presented below share a single source sample, sequenced in a study of OX40 agonist ivuxolimab in advanced cancers. Sequenced by immunoSEQ multiplex PCR; TCRdb stores in-frame clones only, minus some. This repertoire shows around 60,000 clones, 70% to 85% found once; its top ten account for roughly 6%. The material sequenced was CD4+ or CD8+ T cells sorted from blood, taken in a trial of the OX40 agonist ivuxolimab. These receptors were taken from an adult with an advanced solid tumor such as melanoma, head and neck, liver or kidney cancer.

The CDR3 protein is CASSGNRNKNIQYF. CDR3 bases: TGTGCCAGCAGCGGCAACAGGAATAAAAACATTCAGTACTTC. The chain couples TRBV7-8 to TRBJ2-4, with a tentative D call TRBD1 (5 bases). The germline V and J ends were trimmed by 5 bases and 4 bases, with 12 bases remaining between them. Germline V gene lookup returns CDR1 SGHVS and CDR2 FQNEAQ. There are 14 residues in the CDR3. The full variable domain, in which reference TRBV7-8 and TRBJ2-4 provide the parts outside the CDR3, is GAGVSQSPRYKVAKRGQDVALRCDPISGHVSLFWYQQALGQGPEFLTYFQNEAQLDKSGLPSDRFFAERPEGSVSTLKIQRTQQEDSAVYLCASSGNRNKNIQYFGAGTRLSVL.

The V call is TRBV18, the J call TRBJ1-2, with TRBD1 matching 7 bases. CDR3 length equals 13 residues. V dropped 3 bases and J dropped 6; count of bases not matched to a gene: 4. CDR1 is KGHSH, CDR2 LQKENI, per germline. The DNA of the CDR3 is TGTGCCAGCTCACCCGTCCAGGGGGATGGCTACACCTTC. Protein sequence: CASSPVQGDGYTF. Based on the CDR3 plus reference TRBV18 and TRBJ1-2, the full variable domain is NAGVMQNPRHLVRRRGQEARLRCSPMKGHSHVYWYRQLPEEGLKFMVYLQKENIIDESGMPKERFSAEFPKEGPSILRIQQVVRGDSAAYFCASSPVQGDGYTFGSGTRLTVV.

The chain recombines TRBV30 with TRBJ2-3, with a weak D call TRBD2 (5 bases). Trimming left V 5 bases short and J 1 base short, with 16 bases between. This CDR3 is 15 amino acids long. Germline CDR1 reads GTSNPN; CDR2 reads SVGIG (reference sequence). CDR3 sequence (DNA): TGTGCCTGGGAGGGAAGGTATAGGGGCACAGATACGCAGTATTTT. Translation gives CAWEGRYRGTDTQYF.

The chain joins TRBV7-3 to TRBJ2-1; 8 positions agree with TRBD1. The CDR3 sequence is 14 residues long. J gave up 8 bases and V 2 bases, and 5 bases lay outside the gene matches. The germline gives CDR1 SGHTA, CDR2 FQGTGA. CDR3 DNA sequence: TGTGCCAGCAGCTTACGGCAGGGGGCTGATGAGCAGTTCTTC. It translates to CASSLRQGADEQFF.

V and J are TRBV7-2 and TRBJ1-1; TRBD1 agrees at 8 bases. Losses at the gene ends were 4 bases for V and 1 base for J; bases not matched to a gene: 5. The CDR3 totals 15 residues. Germline assignment: CDR1 SGHTA and CDR2 FQGNSA. CDR3 coding DNA: TGTGCCAGCAGCTCTTGGACAGGGCGGAACACTGAAGCTTTCTTT. Protein sequence: CASSSWTGRNTEAFF.

The chain employs TRBV10-3 and TRBJ2-1; D remains unclear. Trimming removed 3 bases from V and 9 bases from J, with 6 bases in between. This CDR3 spans 11 amino acids. Germline values: CDR1 ENHRY, CDR2 SYGVKD. The CDR3 sequence is CAISEVLEQFF. For the CDR3, the DNA is TGTGCCATCAGTGAAGTTCTTGAGCAGTTCTTC.

This sequence joins TRBV7-3 and TRBJ1-2; weak D call: TRBD1 (6 bases). From germline, CDR1 is SGHTA and CDR2 FQGTGA. Trimming took 3 bases from V and 2 from J, leaving 16 bases between them. The CDR3 spans 16 residues. CDR3 coding DNA: TGTGCCAGCAGCTTCCTAACGGGGGGCCGAAACTATGGCTACACCTTC. Protein: CASSFLTGGRNYGYTF.

This clone has more than one count but fewer than ten. This chain joins TRBV30 and TRBJ1-2; perhaps TRBD1 as D (6 bases). V lost 8 bases and J 2 bases, leaving 15 bases between the germline ends. CDR1 and CDR2 (germline): GTSNPN, SVGIG (reference sequence). The CDR3 extends over 13 amino acids. The CDR3 here is CAERGGSNYGYTF. In nucleotides, the CDR3 is TGTGCCGAGAGAGGGGGGTCCAACTATGGCTACACCTTC.

The chain couples TRBV6-5 to TRBJ2-2; no clear D. Germline lookup yields CDR1 MNHEY and CDR2 SVGAGI. The CDR3 has 12 amino acids. The V and J ends lost 7 bases and 2 bases respectively, with 5 bases between them. CDR3 bases: TGTGCCAGCATTGGCAACACCGGGGAGCTGTTTTTT. It codes for CASIGNTGELFF.

Within the sample, this clone is medium-sized (0.01 to 0.1%). The V gene is TRBV28, the J gene TRBJ1-2; 11 nucleotides match TRBD1. V shed 5 bases and J 6 bases; nucleotides not matched to a gene: 8. CDR1 and CDR2 (germline): MDHEN, SYDVKM. This CDR3 is built from 15 residues. CDR3 coding DNA: TGTGCCAGCAGTCCGCCCGGGACAGGGGGGCATGGCTACACCTTC. Translated: CASSPPGTGGHGYTF.

This clone came up a few times. This sequence joins TRBV27 and TRBJ1-1; 9 bases match TRBD1. Germline V gene lookup returns CDR1 MNHEY and CDR2 SMNVEV (reference sequence). The trim removed 8 bases at V and 6 bases at J, leaving 16 bases unmatched. This CDR3 is built from 16 residues. CDR3 sequence (DNA): TGTGCCAGCCAGGAGTGGTCCGGGACAGGGTCGGCTGAAGCTTTCTTT. Protein sequence: CASQEWSGTGSAEAFF.

Only one count was recorded for this clone. The rearrangement uses TRBV19 and TRBJ1-3; D remains unclear. The CDR3 is made up of 14 amino acids. V gave up 7 bases and J gave up 4 bases, with 14 bases separating them. Germline values: CDR1 LNHDA, CDR2 SQIVND (reference sequence). The CDR3 region has the DNA TGTGCCAGTACTGTAAAAGGGAGAGGAAACACCATATATTTT. Its protein product is CASTVKGRGNTIYF. The full variable domain, completed using reference TRBV19 and TRBJ1-3, is DGGITQSPKYLFRKEGQNVTLSCEQNLNHDAMYWYRQDPGQGLRLIYYSQIVNDFQKGDIAEGYSVSREKKESFPLTVTSAQKNPTAFYLCASTVKGRGNTIYFGEGSWLTVV.

This clone was found once. The chain is built from TRBV29-1 and TRBJ1-2, with 8 bases aligning to TRBD1. CDR3 length: 13 amino acids. Losses at the gene ends were 6 bases for V and 4 bases for J; bases not matched to a gene: 7. Germline V gene lookup returns CDR1 SQVTM and CDR2 ANQGSEA. The CDR3: CSVGQGGIYGYTF. In DNA form, the CDR3 reads TGCAGCGTCGGACAGGGTGGGATCTATGGCTACACCTTC.

V gene TRBV4-2 combines with J gene TRBJ2-5, with 8 nucleotides matching TRBD2. CDR3 size: 16 residues. With 0 bases clipped from V and 11 bases from J, the junction kept 14 bases outside the gene matches. The germline V gene encodes CDR1 LGHNA and CDR2 YNFKEQ. The DNA for the CDR3 is TGTGCCAGCAGCCAAGACCTAGCGGGCACGTTCTGGGAGCAGTACTTC. Its protein is CASSQDLAGTFWEQYF.

The J gene is TRBJ2-1, the V gene TRBV11-3, with TRBD2 matching over 13 bases. Per the germline V gene, CDR1 is SGHNT and CDR2 is YENEEA. The ends lost 4 bases at V and 5 bases at J; junction bases unmatched: 2. This CDR3 region has 15 residues. The CDR3 protein is CASSSGTSGDNEQFF. The CDR3 region has the DNA TGTGCCAGCAGCTCCGGGACTAGCGGGGACAATGAGCAGTTCTTC. Drawing the rest from reference TRBV11-3 and TRBJ2-1, the complete variable domain is EAGVVQSPRYKIIEKKQPVAFWCNPISGHNTLYWYLQNLGQGPELLIRYENEEAVDDSQLPKDRFSAERLKGVDSTLKIQPAELGDSAVYLCASSSGTSGDNEQFFGPGTRLTVL.

This rearrangement joins TRBV5-1 to TRBJ2-7; tentatively, D is TRBD1 (5 bases). The CDR3 has 16 residues. CDR1 and CDR2 from the germline V gene are SGHRS and YFSETQ. V was trimmed by 0 bases and J by 3 bases, leaving 16 bases between them. Here the CDR3 reads CASSLALTQVNYEQYF. CDR3 bases: TGCGCCAGCAGCTTGGCCCTAACACAGGTAAACTACGAGCAGTACTTC.

The chain recombines TRBV6-6 with TRBJ1-1; 7 bases align to TRBD1. V lost 6 bases to trimming and J lost 2 bases; unmatched junction nucleotides: 9. The germline V gene encodes CDR1 MNHNY and CDR2 SVGAGI (reference sequence). The CDR3 is 15 amino acids. The CDR3 region has the DNA TGTGCCAGCAGGCGTGGGACAGCAGGAAACACTGAAGCTTTCTTT. It specifies CASRRGTAGNTEAFF.

The V gene is TRBV6-5, the J gene TRBJ1-5, with D perhaps TRBD1 (6 bases). V shed 6 bases and J shed 0 bases, with 12 bases lying between them. The CDR3 totals 15 residues. Germline CDR1 reads MNHEY; CDR2 reads SVGAGI. The CDR3 loop reads CASSRGHPSNQPQHF. The CDR3, as DNA: TGTGCCAGCAGCCGGGGACATCCTAGCAATCAGCCCCAGCATTTT.

This chain joins TRBV6-9 and TRBJ2-1; 10 bases match TRBD2. This CDR3 is 15 amino acids long. Trimming removed 6 bases from V and 7 bases from J; junction bases left unmatched: 9. Germline V CDR1 and CDR2: MNHGY, SVAAGI. Here the CDR3 DNA reads TGTGCCAGCAGCCGCTCGGCTAGCGGGGGAAATGAGCAGTTCTTC. Amino acids: CASSRSASGGNEQFF.

The rearrangement joins TRBV14 to TRBJ2-2, with 7 nucleotides matching TRBD2. Trimming removed 1 base from V and 3 bases from J; junction bases left unmatched: 5. Germline CDR1 reads SGHDN; CDR2 reads FVKESK. The CDR3 sequence is 16 residues long. The CDR3 DNA follows: TGTGCCAGCAGCCAAGCTGGGACTACCTACACCGGGGAGCTGTTTTTT. Translation: CASSQAGTTYTGELFF.

The genes are TRBV5-1 and TRBJ2-7, with 9 bases that match TRBD2. This CDR3 region has 16 residues. CDR1 is SGHRS and CDR2 is YFSETQ in the germline V gene. V gave up 0 bases and J gave up 7 bases; unmatched junction bases: 11. The CDR3: CASSLAGIAGEREQYF. The CDR3 DNA follows: TGCGCCAGCAGCTTGGCCGGGATAGCGGGGGAGAGGGAGCAGTACTTC.

J is TRBJ1-2 and V is TRBV7-2; no firm D call. Germline V gene lookup returns CDR1 SGHTA and CDR2 FQGNSA. The CDR3 has 14 residues. The V end was cut by 5 bases, the J end by 8 bases, with 18 bases between. The CDR3 DNA reads TGTGCCAGCAGCCCGTATCGGGATCTGGGAGGCTACACCTTC. Its translation is CASSPYRDLGGYTF.

This rearrangement joins TRBV15 to TRBJ1-3; 8 nucleotides agree with TRBD1. V dropped 3 bases and J dropped 0; count of bases not matched to a gene: 13. The germline V gene encodes CDR1 LNHNV and CDR2 YYDKDF (reference sequence). This CDR3 region has 19 residues. The CDR3 nucleotides are TGTGCCACCAGCAGGGGCGACAGGGGCCGGGGCACCTCTGGAAACACCATATATTTT. Its translation: CATSRGDRGRGTSGNTIYF. Combining the CDR3 with reference TRBV15 and TRBJ1-3 gives the whole variable domain DAMVIQNPRYQVTQFGKPVTLSCSQTLNHNVMYWYQQKSSQAPKLLFHYYDKDFNNEADTPDNFQSRRPNTSFCFLDIRSPGLGDTAMYLCATSRGDRGRGTSGNTIYFGEGSWLTVV.